This T cell receptor (beta chain) was recorded in a study of regulatory T cells in long-lasting Graves disease. General study findings and limits: Persistent disease was associated with favored TRBV28 usage and with favored use of TRBJ1-2 and TRBJ2-5.

The CDR3 covers 14 residues. V was pared by 2 bases and J by 1 base, with 8 bases between. Germline assignment: CDR1 KGHSH and CDR2 LQKENI. Time point: persistent/refractory GD, antithyroid drugs over 5 years with positive TRAb. From PBMCs, RNA was extracted and then used to make the TCR library. One endocrinology department in Xi'an, China, was where patients came from. On this clonotype: Its specificity is unknown.

Through Arm-PCR of CDR3 regions and iRepertoire HTBI primers, TCR beta libraries were built. MiXCR, run by TCRdb on the multiplex PCR reads, gives a single entry per CDR3 protein. Of 400,000 to 500,000 distinct CDR3 sequences listed, 21% are singletons. The chain is built from TRBV18 and TRBJ2-5, with D hard to call. The sample here was peripheral blood mononuclear cells (PBMCs), taken when the disease was refractory, from a patient treated with antithyroid drugs. The sequence was obtained from a female donor with Graves disease. CDR3 loop: CASSPTTLQETQYF. CDR3 in DNA: TGTGCCAGCTCACCAACTACCCTCCAAGAGACCCAGTACTTC.